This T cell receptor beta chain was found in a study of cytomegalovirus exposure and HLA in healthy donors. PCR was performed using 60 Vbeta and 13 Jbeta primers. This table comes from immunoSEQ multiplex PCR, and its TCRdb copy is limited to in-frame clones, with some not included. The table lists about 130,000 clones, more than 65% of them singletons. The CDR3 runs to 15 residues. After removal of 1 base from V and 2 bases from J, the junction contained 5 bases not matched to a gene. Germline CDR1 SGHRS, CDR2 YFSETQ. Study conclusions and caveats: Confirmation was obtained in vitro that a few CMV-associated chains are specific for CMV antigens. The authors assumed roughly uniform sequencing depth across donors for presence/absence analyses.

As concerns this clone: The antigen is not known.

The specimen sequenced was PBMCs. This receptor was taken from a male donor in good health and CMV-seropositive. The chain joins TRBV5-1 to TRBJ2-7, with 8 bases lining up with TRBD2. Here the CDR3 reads CASSLSTSGPYEQYF. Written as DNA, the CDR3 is TGCGCCAGCAGCTTGTCCACTAGCGGTCCCTACGAGCAGTACTTC.